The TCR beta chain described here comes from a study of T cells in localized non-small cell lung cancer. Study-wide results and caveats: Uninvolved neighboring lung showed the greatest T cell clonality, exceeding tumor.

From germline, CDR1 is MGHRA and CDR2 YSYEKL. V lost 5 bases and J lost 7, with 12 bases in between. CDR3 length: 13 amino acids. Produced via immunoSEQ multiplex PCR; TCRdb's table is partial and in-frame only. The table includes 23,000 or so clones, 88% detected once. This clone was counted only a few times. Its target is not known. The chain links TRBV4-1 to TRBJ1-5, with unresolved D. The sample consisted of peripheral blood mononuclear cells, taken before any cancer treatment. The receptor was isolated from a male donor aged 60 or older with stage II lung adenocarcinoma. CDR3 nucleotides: TGCGCCAGCAGCGTGGAGGTCCGACAGCCCCAGCATTTT. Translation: CASSVEVRQPQHF.